This passage covers 18 T cell receptor beta chains from one sample sequenced in a study of shared clonotypes between healthy human individuals. Some clones are missing from TCRdb's copy, which holds only in-frame ones; the method was immunoSEQ multiplex PCR. The sample has hundreds of thousands of clones, around 96% seen once. The material sequenced was memory CD8+ T cells sorted from blood. The sample's subset: CD45RO+ cells pooled with CCR7-negative TemRA cells. The source of these receptors is a man aged 30 to 39 in good health.

CDR3 region: CASSLGGGLAYEQYF. In nucleotides, the CDR3 is TGTGCCAGCAGCTTAGGAGGGGGACTAGCCTACGAGCAGTACTTC. The chain uses TRBV7-6 and TRBJ2-7; TRBD2 agrees at 8 bases. The CDR3 is made up of 15 amino acids. The V and J ends lost 1 base and 2 bases, in that order; junction bases with no gene match: 4. Germline assignment: CDR1 SGHVS and CDR2 FNYEAQ.

The V and J genes are TRBV2 and TRBJ2-3; 8 nucleotides align to TRBD2. Germline V gives CDR1 SNHLY, CDR2 FYNNEI. This CDR3 region has 16 residues. V lost 3 bases and J lost 2; bases outside the gene matches: 7. Here the CDR3 reads CASSDLLLADTDTQYF. Here the CDR3 DNA reads TGTGCCAGCAGTGATCTTCTACTAGCGGACACAGATACGCAGTATTTT.

The J gene is TRBJ2-1, the V gene TRBV2; 9 bases line up with TRBD2. There are 14 residues in the CDR3. With V trimmed by 6 bases and J by 6 bases, 6 bases remained unmatched. The germline CDR1 and CDR2 sequences are SNHLY and FYNNEI. CDR3 amino acids: CASRSSGALNEQFF. The CDR3 DNA follows: TGTGCCAGCAGATCTAGCGGGGCTCTCAATGAGCAGTTCTTC. Combining the CDR3 with reference TRBV2 and TRBJ2-1 gives the whole variable domain EPEVTQTPSHQVTQMGQEVILRCVPISNHLYFYWYRQILGQKVEFLVSFYNNEISEKSEIFDDQFSVERPDGSNFTLKIRSTKLEDSAMYFCASRSSGALNEQFFGPGTRLTVL.

The rearrangement uses TRBV12-5 and TRBJ1-4; 7 nucleotides line up with TRBD1. The V gene's germline CDR1 is LGHNT and CDR2 FRNRAP. This CDR3 region has 18 residues. The J segment lost 0 bases and the V segment lost 3 bases, leaving 10 bases of the junction unmatched. The CDR3 here is CASGLSQGGDSTNEKLFF. The CDR3 DNA is TGTGCTAGTGGTTTATCCCAGGGGGGGGACTCAACTAATGAAAAACTGTTTTTT.

The chain recombines TRBV2 with TRBJ2-2; D perhaps matches TRBD1 (6 bases). The germline V gene encodes CDR1 SNHLY and CDR2 FYNNEI. The CDR3 has 15 residues. V dropped 6 bases and J dropped 1 base, with 12 bases sitting between them. The CDR3 nucleotides read TGTGCCAGCAGGGCCGGGACACGGAACACCGGGGAGCTGTTTTTT. This codes for CASRAGTRNTGELFF.

This chain joins TRBV27 and TRBJ2-1; D gene uncertain. The CDR3 contains 16 residues. Germline V gene sequence: CDR1 MNHEY, CDR2 SMNVEV (reference sequence). Trimming took off 5 bases at V and 5 bases at J, with 19 bases between the two ends. The CDR3 DNA reads as TGTGCCAGCAGTGCGAATCTAGTGGTGGGAAACAATGAGCAGTTCTTC. Its translation: CASSANLVVGNNEQFF.

This chain's CDR3 is CAWNGPRTGGKGDTQYF. CDR3 nucleotide sequence: TGTGCCTGGAACGGGCCAAGGACAGGGGGCAAAGGAGATACGCAGTATTTT. The gene calls are TRBV30 and TRBJ2-3, with TRBD1 matching 11 bases. CDR3 length equals 17 residues. Germline CDR1 GTSNPN, CDR2 SVGIG (reference sequence). V lost 4 bases, J lost 5 bases, and 14 bases stayed unmatched.

This chain links TRBV6-6 with TRBJ1-2; 10 bases fit TRBD1. J was trimmed by 4 bases and V by 5 bases; bases with no gene match: 1. The CDR3 is 13 residues long. CDR1 and CDR2 (germline): MNHNY, SVGAGI (reference sequence). The CDR3 sequence is CASSGQGGYGYTF. In nucleotides, the CDR3 is TGTGCCAGCAGTGGACAGGGGGGCTATGGCTACACCTTC.

The CDR3 region has the DNA TGTGCCAGCAGCCAAGGACAGTTATGGAATCAGCCCCAGCATTTT. It yields the protein CASSQGQLWNQPQHF. The J gene is TRBJ1-5, the V gene TRBV6-5; TRBD1 is a possible D gene (6 bases). Germline V gene data show CDR1 as MNHEY and CDR2 as SVGAGI. This CDR3 region has 15 residues. Trimming took off 6 bases at V and 4 bases at J, with 16 bases between the two ends.

The V gene is TRBV28, the J gene TRBJ2-5; D remains ambiguous. Trimming took off 5 bases at V and 4 bases at J, with 8 bases between the two ends. CDR1 and CDR2 (germline): MDHEN, SYDVKM. The CDR3 totals 12 residues. The DNA of the CDR3 is TGTGCCAGCAGTAAGAAGGTAGAGACCCAGTACTTC. Residues: CASSKKVETQYF. Supplemented by reference TRBV28 and TRBJ2-5, the full variable domain reads DVKVTQSSRYLVKRTGEKVFLECVQDMDHENMFWYRQDPGLGLRLIYFSYDVKMKEKGDIPEGYSVSREKKERFSLILESASTNQTSMYLCASSKKVETQYFGPGTRLLVL.

This chain connects TRBV19 to TRBJ1-1; the D gene is possibly TRBD1 (5 bases). Trimming cost V 5 bases and J 1 base, with 8 bases left between them. Germline V lookup: CDR1 LNHDA, CDR2 SQIVND (reference sequence). The CDR3 has 13 amino acids. This CDR3 is CASSVRENTEAFF. The CDR3, as DNA: TGTGCCAGTAGTGTCAGGGAGAACACTGAAGCTTTCTTT.

The chain is built from TRBV7-2 and TRBJ2-3; TRBD2 matches 9 bases. The CDR3 covers 18 residues. J was trimmed by 1 base and V by 4 bases; bases with no gene match: 12. The germline gives CDR1 SGHTA, CDR2 FQGNSA. CDR3 sequence (DNA): TGTGCCAGCAGCTCCCCCCGGGGCGGGAGGGCCGGCACAGATACGCAGTATTTT. Residues: CASSSPRGGRAGTDTQYF.

In DNA form, the CDR3 reads TGTGCCAGCAGTCCTAGGGGGTACTATGGCTACACCTTC. As protein: CASSPRGYYGYTF. J is TRBJ1-2 and V is TRBV27; possible D gene TRBD1, 6 bases. The length of the CDR3 is 13 residues. Trimming cost V 5 bases and J 3 bases, with 10 bases left between them. Germline V CDR1 and CDR2: MNHEY, SMNVEV (reference sequence).

The chain joins TRBV6-5 to TRBJ2-7; the D is unclear. Trimming removed 2 bases from V and 2 bases from J, with 10 bases in between. The CDR3 has 14 amino acids. Germline lookup yields CDR1 MNHEY and CDR2 SVGAGI. CDR3 DNA: TGTGCCAGCAGTTACCGTGGTGTCCCCTACGAGCAGTACTTC. It translates to CASSYRGVPYEQYF.

This sequence joins TRBV29-1 and TRBJ1-2, with 8 bases fitting TRBD1. This CDR3 region has 13 residues. The trim removed 1 base at V and 5 bases at J, leaving 3 bases unmatched. The germline CDR1 and CDR2 sequences are SQVTM and ANQGSEA. CDR3 in amino acids: CSVEGGDRYGYTF. The CDR3 DNA reads as TGCAGCGTTGAAGGGGGGGACAGGTATGGCTACACCTTC.

The rearrangement joins TRBV4-2 to TRBJ2-5; 9 bases align to TRBD2. J lost 5 bases, V lost 4 bases, and 8 bases had no gene match. Germline V gene sequence: CDR1 LGHNA, CDR2 YNFKEQ. CDR3 size: 15 residues. Written as DNA, the CDR3 is TGTGCCAGCAGCCCGGGACTAGCCTCTGGGGAGACCCAGTACTTC. Translated, it gives CASSPGLASGETQYF.

The chain links TRBV7-9 to TRBJ2-7, with 10 bases matching TRBD2. Trimming cost V 5 bases and J 2 bases; bases outside gene matches: 6. The CDR3 is made up of 15 amino acids. Per germline, CDR1 SEHNR and CDR2 FQNEAQ (reference sequence). The CDR3 reads CASSPSGSEAYEQYF. CDR3 bases: TGTGCCAGCAGCCCTAGCGGGAGTGAAGCCTACGAGCAGTACTTC.

The chain combines TRBV10-2 with TRBJ2-5; maybe TRBD2 (5 bases). CDR1 is WSHSY, CDR2 SAAADI, per germline. There are 15 residues in the CDR3. V lost 6 bases to trimming and J lost 9 bases, with 23 bases between them. The CDR3 protein is CASRDSGGSGGAQYF. DNA of the CDR3: TGCGCCAGCAGGGATTCTGGTGGGAGTGGTGGGGCCCAGTACTTC.